One sample yielded the 19 T cell receptor beta chains listed below, sequenced in a study of blood T cells in healthy people across ages. Primed by a sample-barcoded 5' primer and a J-beta primer mix, a second PCR proceeded for about 7 to 11 cycles. TCRdb re-called the 5' RACE reads with MiXCR, one entry per CDR3 protein. The sample has over 1.5 million distinct CDR3 sequences; around half are singletons. The source material was blood. All receptors derive from a woman in her thirties or forties in good health.

In nucleotides, the CDR3 is TGTGCCAGCGGCGATACCGGGACAGGGTTCCCTAATGAAAAACTGTTTTTT. Translating gives CASGDTGTGFPNEKLFF. The chain links TRBV7-9 to TRBJ1-4, with 9 bases identical to TRBD1. V was pared by 8 bases and J by 3 bases, with 13 bases of the junction left unmatched. The CDR3 sequence is 17 residues long. Germline V gene data show CDR1 as SEHNR and CDR2 as FQNEAQ (reference sequence).

This clonotype occurred once. The chain links TRBV11-2 to TRBJ2-1; tentative D call: TRBD2 (6 bases). Trimming stripped 3 bases from V and 4 bases from J, with 13 bases between. The length of the CDR3 is 15 residues. Germline values: CDR1 SGHAT, CDR2 FQNNGV. The DNA of the CDR3 is TGTGCCAGCAGCTTTTCGCGGGGCGTTTACAATGAGCAGTTCTTC. Its translation is CASSFSRGVYNEQFF.

The chain couples TRBV29-1 to TRBJ2-7; a weak D match, TRBD1 (6 bases). The CDR3 length is 14 residues. The V end lost 2 bases, the J end lost 4 bases, and 15 bases lay between the germline ends. Germline assignment: CDR1 SQVTM and CDR2 ANQGSEA. CDR3 region: CSVEIRDKYYEQYF. CDR3 nucleotide sequence: TGCAGCGTTGAAATCCGGGACAAGTATTACGAGCAGTACTTC.

This clonotype was counted only a few times. This chain joins TRBV4-2 and TRBJ2-4; 12 nucleotides agree with TRBD1. The DNA end is more similar to TRBJ2-7, so the J call may be wrong. The length of the CDR3 is 15 residues. Germline V CDR1 and CDR2: LGHNA, YNFKEQ. The CDR3 nucleotides are TGTGCCAGCAGCCTCCCGGGACAGGGGGCCTGCGAGCAGTACTTC. Protein: CASSLPGQGACEQYF.

This chain links TRBV6-2 or TRBV6-3 with TRBJ2-1; 8 bases are a match to TRBD1. This CDR3 spans 16 amino acids. V lost 0 bases and J lost 3; bases outside the gene matches: 4. Germline loops: CDR1 MNHEY, CDR2 SVGEGT. The CDR3 coding sequence is TGTGCCAGCAGTTACTCGAAAACAGGGGGCTACAATGAGCAGTTCTTC. This gives the protein CASSYSKTGGYNEQFF.

The chain combines TRBV12-3 or TRBV12-4 with TRBJ1-1; D perhaps matches TRBD1 (6 bases). With 6 bases removed from V and 1 base from J, the gap between germline ends came to 9 bases. There are 13 residues in the CDR3. The CDR3 sequence is CASRKDRNTEAFF. CDR3 coding DNA: TGTGCCAGCAGGAAGGACAGGAACACTGAAGCTTTCTTT.

V usage is TRBV4-2 and J usage is TRBJ2-3, with TRBD2 matching over 7 bases. Losses at the gene ends were 8 bases for V and 4 bases for J; bases not matched to a gene: 12. In germline, CDR1 is LGHNA, CDR2 YNFKEQ. The length of the CDR3 is 15 residues. The CDR3 region is CASGLAGESADTQYF. The CDR3 DNA reads as TGTGCCAGCGGCCTGGCGGGGGAGAGCGCAGATACGCAGTATTTT.

This clonotype was counted a few times. The chain has TRBV25-1 and TRBJ2-6; D tentatively reads TRBD1 or TRBD2 (5 bases each). Germline V gene lookup returns CDR1 MGHDK and CDR2 SYGVNS. The CDR3 extends over 17 amino acids. V was cut by 4 bases and J by 0 bases, with 13 bases left in between. The CDR3 sequence is CASSGAGSYSGANVLTF. CDR3 nucleotide sequence: TGTGCCAGCAGTGGGGCAGGGAGTTACTCTGGGGCCAACGTCCTGACTTTC.

As regards this clonotype: Germline is not matched at one junction end, which may reflect a read error. The V and J genes are TRBV7-2 and TRBJ2-1; TRBD2 agrees at 11 bases. There are 16 residues in the CDR3. Germline CDR1 reads SGHTA; CDR2 reads FQGNSA. The CDR3 sequence is CASSIAGGRGYNEQFF. The DNA of the CDR3 is TGTGCCAGCAGCATAGCGGGGGGGCGTGGTTACAATGAGCAGTTCTTC.

The rearrangement joins TRBV11-3 to TRBJ2-1; perhaps TRBD1 as D (6 bases). V was trimmed by 2 bases and J by 4 bases, leaving 18 bases between them. The CDR3 has 17 residues. CDR1 is SGHNT, CDR2 YENEEA, per germline. In nucleotides, the CDR3 is TGTGCCAGCAGCTTACAGGGGCCCGGGACAATTTACAATGAGCAGTTCTTC. Its protein is CASSLQGPGTIYNEQFF.

This clonotype turned up a few times. This rearrangement joins TRBV20-1 to TRBJ2-1; D uncertain. The germline gives CDR1 DFQATT, CDR2 SNEGSKA (reference sequence). The CDR3 contains 13 residues. Deletions cut 4 bases from V and 6 bases from J, with 13 bases between. CDR3 nucleotides: TGCAGTGCTAACCGACCTGGATCCAATGAGCAGTTCTTC. Translating gives CSANRPGSNEQFF.

The V gene is TRBV7-2, the J gene TRBJ1-4; a weak D match, TRBD1 (6 bases). V shed 5 bases and J shed 5 bases, with 15 bases lying between them. The CDR3 is 15 residues long. CDR1 and CDR2 from the germline V gene are SGHTA and FQGNSA. The CDR3, as DNA: TGTGCCAGCAGCCCTTCCGGGACAAAAAATGAAAAACTGTTTTTT. This sequence encodes CASSPSGTKNEKLFF.

This clonotype occurred a few times. The rearrangement uses TRBV20-1 and TRBJ2-5; no reliable D call. Trimming took off 0 bases at V and 5 bases at J, with 13 bases between the two ends. CDR3 length equals 14 residues. Germline V gene sequence: CDR1 DFQATT, CDR2 SNEGSKA (reference sequence). The CDR3 sequence is CSARDRPGPETQYF. The CDR3 DNA reads TGCAGTGCTAGAGATCGCCCGGGTCCGGAGACCCAGTACTTC.

This clonotype was recorded a few times. The chain recombines TRBV7-2 with TRBJ1-2; TRBD1 aligns across 7 bases. J was trimmed by 5 bases and V by 2 bases; bases with no gene match: 11. CDR1 is SGHTA and CDR2 is FQGNSA in the germline V gene. The CDR3 sequence is 16 residues long. CDR3 amino acids: CASSLRAEGAQYGYTF. The CDR3, as DNA: TGTGCCAGCAGCTTACGGGCCGAGGGGGCTCAGTATGGCTACACCTTC.

The chain employs TRBV12-3 or TRBV12-4 and TRBJ1-5; a possible D gene is TRBD1 (5 bases). The CDR3 is made up of 15 amino acids. The V end was cut by 6 bases, the J end by 2 bases, with 14 bases between. The CDR3 DNA follows: TGTGCCAGCAGCGCGGCGGGGGTTGGCAATCAGCCCCAGCATTTT. Translation: CASSAAGVGNQPQHF.

The chain links TRBV20-1 to TRBJ2-3, with no clear D. Trimming removed 4 bases from V and 7 bases from J, with 12 bases in between. CDR1 is DFQATT, CDR2 SNEGSKA, per germline (reference sequence). This CDR3 is 12 amino acids long. The CDR3 sequence is CSAIRPSNTQYF. As DNA, the CDR3 is TGCAGTGCTATCCGACCGTCGAATACGCAGTATTTT.

This sequence joins TRBV5-6 and TRBJ1-2; D unresolved. CDR1 SGHDT and CDR2 YYEEEE come from the germline V gene. The CDR3 is 16 residues long. V was shortened by 4 bases and J by 1 base, with 17 bases between the two germline ends. In nucleotides, the CDR3 is TGTGCCAGCAGCCGGAACGGGGTACGCAATAACTATGGCTACACCTTC. It specifies CASSRNGVRNNYGYTF. Complete variable domain (other parts from reference TRBV5-6 and TRBJ1-2): DAGVTQSPTHLIKTRGQQVTLRCSPKSGHDTVSWYQQALGQGPQFIFQYYEEEERQRGNFPDRFSGHQFPNYSSELNVNALLLGDSALYLCASSRNGVRNNYGYTFGSGTRLTVV.

This clonotype was recorded a few times. The chain employs TRBV4-3 and TRBJ2-7; the match to TRBD2 covers 11 bases. The CDR3 is made up of 17 amino acids. The V gene's germline CDR1 is LGHNA and CDR2 YSLEER. After removal of 4 bases from V and 0 bases from J, the junction contained 8 bases not matched to a gene. The CDR3 bases are TGCGCCAGCAGCCCGACCTCGACTAGCGGGGCCTCCTACGAGCAGTACTTC. As protein: CASSPTSTSGASYEQYF.

J is TRBJ1-5 and V is TRBV12-3 or TRBV12-4; D not resolved. V was clipped by 6 bases and J by 2 bases, with 8 bases between them. This CDR3 contains 13 residues. The CDR3 DNA follows: TGTGCCAGCAGGAGTATCGGCAATCAGCCCCAGCATTTT. Translating it yields CASRSIGNQPQHF.